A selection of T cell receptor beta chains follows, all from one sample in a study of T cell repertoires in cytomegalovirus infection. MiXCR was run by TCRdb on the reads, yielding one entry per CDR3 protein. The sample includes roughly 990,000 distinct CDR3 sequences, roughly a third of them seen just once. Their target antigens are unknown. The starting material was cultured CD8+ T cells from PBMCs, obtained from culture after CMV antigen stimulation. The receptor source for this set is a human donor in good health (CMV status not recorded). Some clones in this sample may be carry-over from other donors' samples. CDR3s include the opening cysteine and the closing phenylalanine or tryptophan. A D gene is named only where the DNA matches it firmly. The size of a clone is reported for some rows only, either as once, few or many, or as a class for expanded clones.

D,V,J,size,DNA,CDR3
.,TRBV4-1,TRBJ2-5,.,TGCGCCAGCAGCCAAGTAGTCTCCCAGGAGACCCAGTACTTC,CASSQVVSQETQYF
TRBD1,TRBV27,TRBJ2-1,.,TGTGCCAGCAGTTATAGGGCCCAGGGGGCGGTGCACAATGAGCAGTTCTTC,CASSYRAQGAVHNEQFF
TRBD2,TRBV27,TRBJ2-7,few,TGTGCCAGCACCCTCCGGGGGGGTGGGTCCTACGAGCAGTACTTC,CASTLRGGGSYEQYF
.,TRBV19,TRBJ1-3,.,TGTGCCAGTAGTATAGAGGTCCCCCGGACAGCCTCTGGAAACACCATATATTTT,CASSIEVPRTASGNTIYF
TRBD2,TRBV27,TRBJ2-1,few,TGTGCCAGCAGTTTAGGATCTAGCGGTAGGAATGAGCAGTTCTTC,CASSLGSSGRNEQFF
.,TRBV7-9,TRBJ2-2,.,TGTGCCAGCCCACTTTCACAGCCCCAAACCGGGGAGCTGTTTTTT,CASPLSQPQTGELFF
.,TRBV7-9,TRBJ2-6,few,TGTGCCAGCAGCGGGGTCCGAGTCTCTGGGGCCAACGTCCTGACTTTC,CASSGVRVSGANVLTF
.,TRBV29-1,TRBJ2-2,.,TGCAGCGCCCAAGGGGGGTTTTTGGACACCGGGGAGCTGTTTTTT,CSAQGGFLDTGELFF
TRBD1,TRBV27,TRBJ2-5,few,TGTGCCAGCAGTAAGACAGGGGGCGGTGAGACCCAGTACTTC,CASSKTGGGETQYF
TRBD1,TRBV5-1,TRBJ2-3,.,TGCGCCAGCAGCGTTCTCGGGACAGGGCACACAGATACGCAGTATTTT,CASSVLGTGHTDTQYF
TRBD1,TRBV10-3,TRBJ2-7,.,TGTGCCATCAGGACCGGGACAGCCTCCTACGAGCAGTACTTC,CAIRTGTASYEQYF
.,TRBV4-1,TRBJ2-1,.,TGCGCCAGCAGCCAAGATGGAGGCAGGGGCTACAATGAGCAGTTCTTC,CASSQDGGRGYNEQFF
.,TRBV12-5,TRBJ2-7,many,TGTGCTAGTGGTACCGAAGGGGGGACTGGGACTACTAGCTCCTACGAGCAGTACTTC,CASGTEGGTGTTSSYEQYF
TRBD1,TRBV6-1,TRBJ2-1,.,TGTGCCAGCAGTGGAATACAGGACAGGAATGAGCAGTTCTTC,CASSGIQDRNEQFF
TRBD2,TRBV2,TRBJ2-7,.,TGTGCCAGCAGTGAGGAGGGACTACCTATCTACGAGCAGTACTTC,CASSEEGLPIYEQYF
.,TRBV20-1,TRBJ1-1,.,TGCAGTGCTAGAGATATGGTAGAAGCTTTCTTT,CSARDMVEAFF
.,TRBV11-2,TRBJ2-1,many,TGTGCCAGCAGCTCGACGTCTGCCTACAATGAGCAGTTCTTC,CASSSTSAYNEQFF
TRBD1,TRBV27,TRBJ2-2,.,TGTGCCAGCAGTTTCTATATCCCGACAGGGGGGCTCGAGGACACCGGGGAGCTGTTTTTT,CASSFYIPTGGLEDTGELFF
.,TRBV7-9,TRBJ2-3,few,TGTGCCAGCAGCCCCCCGGGGGGCAGCCTCACAGATACGCAGTATTTT,CASSPPGGSLTDTQYF
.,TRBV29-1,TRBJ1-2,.,TGCAGCGTAGTACAGGGACTATATGGAGGCTACACCTTC,CSVVQGLYGGYTF
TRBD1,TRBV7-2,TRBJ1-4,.,TGTGCCAGCAGCTTCGGACAGGGGAGGAATGAAAAACTGTTTTTT,CASSFGQGRNEKLFF
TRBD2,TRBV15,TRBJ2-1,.,TGTGCCACCAGCACGCGGGGGGTCTACAATGAGCAGTTCTTC,CATSTRGVYNEQFF
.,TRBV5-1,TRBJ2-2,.,TGCGCCAGCAGAGGCGGGTCCGGCACCGGGGAGCTGTTTTTT,CASRGGSGTGELFF
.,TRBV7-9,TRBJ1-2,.,TGTGCCAGCAGCCCGGACGTATCGATTAAATATGGCTACACCTTC,CASSPDVSIKYGYTF
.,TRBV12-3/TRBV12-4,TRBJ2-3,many,TGTGCCAGCAGTATAAGACAGTCCACAGATACGCAGTATTTT,CASSIRQSTDTQYF
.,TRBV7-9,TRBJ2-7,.,TGTGCTAGCAGCTTAGAGGGACATGCCTACGAGCAGTACTTC,CASSLEGHAYEQYF
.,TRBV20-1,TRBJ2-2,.,TGCAGTGCTAGAGATTACCGGGGGCAAACCGGGGAGCTGTTTTTT,CSARDYRGQTGELFF
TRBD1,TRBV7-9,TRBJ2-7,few,TGTGCCAGCAGCCCTAGGACAGGGGCCCCCTACGAGCAGTACTTC,CASSPRTGAPYEQYF
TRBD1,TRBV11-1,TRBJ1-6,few,TGTGCCAGCAGCCCTGGACAGGGGACGGTGAATTCACCCCTCCACTTT,CASSPGQGTVNSPLHF
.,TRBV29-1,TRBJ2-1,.,TGCAGCGTTGAGGGCCTAGCGACCTATGAGCAGTTCTTC,CSVEGLATYEQFF
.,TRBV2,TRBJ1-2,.,TGTGCCAGCAGTGAAGGAGAAGTCAACTACTATGGCTACACCTTC,CASSEGEVNYYGYTF